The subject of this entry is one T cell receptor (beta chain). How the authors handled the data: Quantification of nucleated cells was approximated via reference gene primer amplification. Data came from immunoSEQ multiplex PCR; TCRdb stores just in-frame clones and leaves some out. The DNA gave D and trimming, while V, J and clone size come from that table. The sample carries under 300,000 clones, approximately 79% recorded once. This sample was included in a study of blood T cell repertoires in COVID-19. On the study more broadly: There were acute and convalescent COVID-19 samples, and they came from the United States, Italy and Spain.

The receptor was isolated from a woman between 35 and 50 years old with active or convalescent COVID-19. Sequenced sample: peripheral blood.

CDR3 region: CASSLWAGKTEAFF. DNA of the CDR3: TGTGCCAGCAGCTTATGGGCAGGGAAAACTGAAGCTTTCTTT. The J gene is TRBJ1-1, the V gene TRBV7-8; D is possibly TRBD1 (5 bases). The germline CDR1 and CDR2 sequences are SGHVS and FQNEAQ. The CDR3 sequence is 14 residues long. Trimming left V 2 bases short and J 5 bases short, with 12 bases between.